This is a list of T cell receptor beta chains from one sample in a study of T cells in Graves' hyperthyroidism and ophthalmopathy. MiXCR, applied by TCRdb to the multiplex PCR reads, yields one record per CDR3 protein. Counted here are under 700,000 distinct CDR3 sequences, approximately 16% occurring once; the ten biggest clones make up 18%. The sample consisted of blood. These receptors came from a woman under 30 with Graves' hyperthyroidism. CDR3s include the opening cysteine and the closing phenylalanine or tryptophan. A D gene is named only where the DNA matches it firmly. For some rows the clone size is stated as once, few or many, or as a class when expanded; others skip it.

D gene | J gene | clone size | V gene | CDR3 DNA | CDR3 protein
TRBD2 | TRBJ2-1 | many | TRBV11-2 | TGTGCCAGCAGCTTAGATCCACTAGCGACCAATGAGCAGTTCTTC | CASSLDPLATNEQFF
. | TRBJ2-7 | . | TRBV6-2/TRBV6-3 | TGTGCCAGCAGTTACTCCTCGAGGCAGTACTTC | CASSYSSRQYF
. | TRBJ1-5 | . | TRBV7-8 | TGTGCCAGCACCCGAGGGACGGTCGGCAATCAGCCCCAGCATTTT | CASTRGTVGNQPQHF
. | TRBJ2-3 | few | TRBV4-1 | TGCGCCAGCAGCCAAGATGGTAGGCGAGATACGCAGTATTTT | CASSQDGRRDTQYF
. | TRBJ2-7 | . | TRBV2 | TGTGCCAGCAGTGACGGCGGGAACTACGAGCAGTACTTC | CASSDGGNYEQYF
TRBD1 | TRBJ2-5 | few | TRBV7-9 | TGTGCCAGCAGCAGCCTCCGACAGGGGGTAGGGGAGACCCAGTACTTC | CASSSLRQGVGETQYF
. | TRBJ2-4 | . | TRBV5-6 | TGTGCCAGCAGCTTTAGGGTGTCAGCCAAAAACATTCAGTACTTC | CASSFRVSAKNIQYF
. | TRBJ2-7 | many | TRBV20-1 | TGCAGTGCTAGCATGGGTACGGCCGAGCAGTACTTC | CSASMGTAEQYF
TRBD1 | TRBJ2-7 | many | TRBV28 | TGTGCCAGCAGTTTAAGTTCAGGGGGCCTGTCCTACGAGCAGTACTTC | CASSLSSGGLSYEQYF
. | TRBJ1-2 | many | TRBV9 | TGTGCCAGCAGCGTAGATAACGCCGGGGCAGGGGTAGATGGCTACACCTTC | CASSVDNAGAGVDGYTF
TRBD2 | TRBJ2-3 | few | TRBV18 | TGTGCCAGCTCAAGTCCTTTAAGCGGGGGGTCAGATACGCAGTATTTT | CASSSPLSGGSDTQYF
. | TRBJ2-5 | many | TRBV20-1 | TGCAGTGCTAGGTCTGCCGAAGGTCGTATGAGGGAGACCCAGTACTTC | CSARSAEGRMRETQYF
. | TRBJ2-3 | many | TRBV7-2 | TGTGCCAGCAGCTTCAGTAGGACGGATACGCAGTATTTT | CASSFSRTDTQYF
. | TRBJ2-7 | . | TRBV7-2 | TGTGCCAGCAGCCCGGACTCGACCCGTTACAATGAGCAGTACTTC | CASSPDSTRYNEQYF
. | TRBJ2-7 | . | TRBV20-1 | TGCAGTGCTTCAGGGTATTTCGGGTTCTACGAGCAGTACTTC | CSASGYFGFYEQYF
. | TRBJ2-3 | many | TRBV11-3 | TGTGCCAGCAGCGCAATGGGACGAACAACGCAGTATTTT | CASSAMGRTTQYF
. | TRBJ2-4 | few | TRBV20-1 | TGCAGTGCTAGAGCCAGGGCAGCCAAAAACATTCAGTACTTC | CSARARAAKNIQYF
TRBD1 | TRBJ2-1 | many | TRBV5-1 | TGCGCCAGCAGCTCGGCCGGGACAGGCTCGGGTGAGCAGTTCTTC | CASSSAGTGSGEQFF
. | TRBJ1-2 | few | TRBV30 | TGTGCCTGGAAGCTTGGCGGTGGGTATGGCTACACCTTC | CAWKLGGGYGYTF
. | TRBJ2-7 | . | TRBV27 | TGTGCCAGCAGTCCATATGGGGAAACCTACGAGCAGTACTTC | CASSPYGETYEQYF